This T cell receptor beta chain was documented in a study of blood T cells in healthy people across ages. The germline CDR1 and CDR2 sequences are LGHDT and YNNKEL (reference sequence). Unmatched junction bases numbered 7, after V lost 4 bases and J lost 2 bases. The CDR3 is 15 residues long. Study results and limitations: Donors of long life had a larger count of naive CD4+ cells and greater diversity than aged donors.

Points on this clonotype: Its antigen remains unknown.

Russia was home to the donors, healthy Caucasian individuals aged about 6 to 90. A second 7 to 11 cycle PCR used barcoded and J-beta primers. Unique molecular identifiers of 12 random nucleotides labeled each cDNA. At least 3 million CDR3-containing paired-end reads were obtained per sample. MiXCR, applied by TCRdb to the 5' RACE reads, yields one record per CDR3 protein. The sample holds 630,000 or so distinct CDR3 sequences, 32% seen once. Sequencing input: blood. This TCR was sampled from a woman of 80 years or more in good health. The J gene is TRBJ2-7, the V gene TRBV3-1; 8 positions match TRBD2. The CDR3 region is CASSRLGLAPYEQYF. CDR3 sequence (DNA): TGTGCCAGCAGCCGCCTTGGACTAGCCCCCTACGAGCAGTACTTC.